The sequence of this TCR beta chain was determined in a study of molecular identifiers for immune sequencing clone quantification. Across the study: Replicates involved a five-way split of RNA from about 20,000 or 100,000 naive CD8 cells, with sequencing of four. Points from the study as a whole: Identical TCR molecules can share a barcode, and this sharing could underestimate highly expanded clone sizes. Single-cell amounts of spiked Jurkat TCR RNA were reportedly detectable among about a million naive cells.

One entry per CDR3 protein, called by TCRdb with MiXCR from the PCR reads. The profile shows about half a million distinct CDR3 sequences, around 23% of them singletons. To note about this clonotype: Its target is unknown.

The clonotype was recovered from a human donor in good health. Some libraries in this study had Jurkat cell RNA spiked in. The specimen was naive CD8+ T cells from blood, with Jurkat cell RNA spiked in. Noted subset: FACS-sorted CD8+CD4-CCR7+CD45RA+ naive T cells.

The CDR3 is CASSQHDSLNTGELFF. Written as DNA, the CDR3 is TGCGCCAGCAGCCAACACGATTCCTTAAACACCGGGGAGCTGTTTTTT. The chain recombines TRBV4-1 with TRBJ2-2, with D uncertain. CDR1 and CDR2 (germline): MGHRA, YSYEKL. Trimming stripped 2 bases from V and 2 bases from J, with 12 bases between. The CDR3 consists of 16 residues.